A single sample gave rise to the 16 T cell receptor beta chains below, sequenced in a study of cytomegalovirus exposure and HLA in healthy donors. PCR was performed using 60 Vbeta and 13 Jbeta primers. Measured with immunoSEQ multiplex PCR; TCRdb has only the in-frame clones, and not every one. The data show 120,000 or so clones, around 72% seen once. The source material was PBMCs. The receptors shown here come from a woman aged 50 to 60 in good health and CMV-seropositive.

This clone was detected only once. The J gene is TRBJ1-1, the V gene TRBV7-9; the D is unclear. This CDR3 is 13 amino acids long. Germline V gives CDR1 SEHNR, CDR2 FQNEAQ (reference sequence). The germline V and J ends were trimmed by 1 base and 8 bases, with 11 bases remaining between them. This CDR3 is CASSLVVLPEAFF. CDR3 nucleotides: TGTGCCAGCAGCTTAGTGGTACTTCCAGAAGCTTTCTTT.

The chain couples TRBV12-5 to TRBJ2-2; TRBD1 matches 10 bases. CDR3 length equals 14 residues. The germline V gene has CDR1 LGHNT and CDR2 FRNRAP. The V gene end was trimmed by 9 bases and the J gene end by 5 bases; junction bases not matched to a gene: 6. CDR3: CASTTGGGTGELFF. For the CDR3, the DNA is TGTGCTAGCACGACAGGGGGCGGTACCGGGGAGCTGTTTTTT.

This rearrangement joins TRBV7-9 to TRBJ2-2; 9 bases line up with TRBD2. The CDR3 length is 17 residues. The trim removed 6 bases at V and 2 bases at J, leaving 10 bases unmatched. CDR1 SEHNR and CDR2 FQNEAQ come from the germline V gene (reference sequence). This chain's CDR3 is CASRPNMTSGNTGELFF. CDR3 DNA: TGTGCCAGCAGACCCAATATGACTAGCGGAAACACCGGGGAGCTGTTTTTT. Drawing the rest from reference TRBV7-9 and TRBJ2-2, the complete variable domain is DTGVSQNPRHKITKRGQNVTFRCDPISEHNRLYWYRQTLGQGPEFLTYFQNEAQLEKSRLLSDRFSAERPKGSFSTLEIQRTEQGDSAMYLCASRPNMTSGNTGELFFGEGSRLTVL.

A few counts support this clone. The CDR3 loop reads CASSQDRDSKNIQYF. The CDR3 nucleotides read TGCGCCAGCAGCCAAGATAGGGACAGCAAAAACATTCAGTACTTC. This chain links TRBV4-1 with TRBJ2-4, with TRBD1 matching over 7 bases. Germline loops: CDR1 MGHRA, CDR2 YSYEKL. The length of the CDR3 is 15 residues. With 0 bases clipped from V and 3 bases from J, the junction kept 2 bases outside the gene matches.

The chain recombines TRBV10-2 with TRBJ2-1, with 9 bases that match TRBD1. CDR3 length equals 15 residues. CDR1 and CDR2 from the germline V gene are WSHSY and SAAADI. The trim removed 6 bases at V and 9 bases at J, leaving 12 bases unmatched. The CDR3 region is CASSRLPGQGGEQFF. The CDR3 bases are TGCGCCAGCAGCAGACTCCCGGGACAGGGTGGTGAGCAGTTCTTC.

The CDR3 region has the DNA TGTGCCAGCAGCCAACGACCGGGACACCGAGGAGTCTCTGGAAACACCATATATTTT. As protein: CASSQRPGHRGVSGNTIYF. The chain has TRBV4-2 and TRBJ1-3, with D possibly being TRBD1 (6 bases). Germline V gives CDR1 LGHNA, CDR2 YNFKEQ. This CDR3 is built from 19 residues. V lost 2 bases and J lost 0, with 20 bases in between.

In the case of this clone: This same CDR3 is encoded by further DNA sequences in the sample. The CDR3 loop is CASSRRDRDEQFF. The CDR3 DNA is TGTGCCAGCAGCCGCCGGGACAGGGATGAGCAGTTCTTC. The V gene is TRBV7-2, the J gene TRBJ2-1, with 9 bases identical to TRBD1. CDR1 and CDR2 from the germline V gene are SGHTA and FQGNSA. The CDR3 totals 13 residues. V trimming: 5 bases; J trimming: 8 bases; junction bases outside the gene matches: 4.

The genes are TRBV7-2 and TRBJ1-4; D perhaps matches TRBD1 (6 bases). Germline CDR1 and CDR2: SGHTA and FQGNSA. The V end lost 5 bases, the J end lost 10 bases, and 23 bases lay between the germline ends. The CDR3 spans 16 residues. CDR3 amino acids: CASSAGQLSSRGKLFF. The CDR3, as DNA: TGTGCCAGCAGCGCCGGACAGTTGTCCTCCCGGGGAAAACTGTTTTTT.

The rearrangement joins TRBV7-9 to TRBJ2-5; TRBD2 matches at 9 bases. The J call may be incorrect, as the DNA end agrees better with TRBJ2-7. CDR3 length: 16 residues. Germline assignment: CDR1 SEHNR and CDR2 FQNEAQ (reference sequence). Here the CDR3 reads CASSPGIAGVSYEQYF. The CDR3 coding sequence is TGTGCCAGCAGCCCGGGCATAGCGGGAGTATCCTACGAGCAGTACTTC.

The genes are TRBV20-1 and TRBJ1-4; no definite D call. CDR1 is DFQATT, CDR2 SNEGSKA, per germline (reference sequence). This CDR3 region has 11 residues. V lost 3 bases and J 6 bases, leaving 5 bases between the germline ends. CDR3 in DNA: TGCAGTGCTAGCTCCTATGAAAAACTGTTTTTT. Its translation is CSASSYEKLFF.

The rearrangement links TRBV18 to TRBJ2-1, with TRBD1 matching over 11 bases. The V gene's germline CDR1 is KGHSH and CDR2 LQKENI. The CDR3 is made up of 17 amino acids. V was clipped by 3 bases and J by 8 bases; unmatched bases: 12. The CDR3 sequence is CASSPQPGQGGLDEQFF. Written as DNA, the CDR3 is TGTGCCAGCTCACCGCAGCCGGGACAGGGGGGTTTGGATGAGCAGTTCTTC.

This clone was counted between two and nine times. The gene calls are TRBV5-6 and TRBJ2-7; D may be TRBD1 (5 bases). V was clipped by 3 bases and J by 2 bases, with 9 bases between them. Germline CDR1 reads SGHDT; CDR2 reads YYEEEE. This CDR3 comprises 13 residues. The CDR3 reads CASSSGHPYEQYF. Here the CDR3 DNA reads TGTGCCAGCAGCTCAGGACACCCCTACGAGCAGTACTTC. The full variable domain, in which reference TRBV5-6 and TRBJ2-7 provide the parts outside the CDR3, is DAGVTQSPTHLIKTRGQQVTLRCSPKSGHDTVSWYQQALGQGPQFIFQYYEEEERQRGNFPDRFSGHQFPNYSSELNVNALLLGDSALYLCASSSGHPYEQYFGPGTRLTVT.

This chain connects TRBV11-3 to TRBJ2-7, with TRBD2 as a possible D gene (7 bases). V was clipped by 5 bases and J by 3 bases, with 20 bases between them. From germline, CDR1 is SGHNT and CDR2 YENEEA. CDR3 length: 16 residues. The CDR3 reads CASSPGGGPVLYEQYF. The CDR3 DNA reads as TGTGCCAGCAGCCCTGGGGGGGGGCCGGTACTCTACGAGCAGTACTTC. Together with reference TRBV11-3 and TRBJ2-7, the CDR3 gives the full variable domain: EAGVVQSPRYKIIEKKQPVAFWCNPISGHNTLYWYLQNLGQGPELLIRYENEEAVDDSQLPKDRFSAERLKGVDSTLKIQPAELGDSAVYLCASSPGGGPVLYEQYFGPGTRLTVT.

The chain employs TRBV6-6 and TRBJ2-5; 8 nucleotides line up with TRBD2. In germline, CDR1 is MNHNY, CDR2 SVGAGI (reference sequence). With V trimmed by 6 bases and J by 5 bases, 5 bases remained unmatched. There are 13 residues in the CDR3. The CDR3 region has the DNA TGTGCCAGCAGCGGAGGACTAGCTGAGACCCAGTACTTC. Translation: CASSGGLAETQYF.

The CDR3 is CAWSRDRDNTEAFF. In DNA, the CDR3 is TGTGCCTGGAGTAGAGACAGGGATAACACTGAAGCTTTCTTT. This chain joins TRBV30 and TRBJ1-1, with 7 nucleotides matching TRBD1. The CDR3 runs to 14 residues. Trimming cost V 2 bases and J 2 bases; bases outside gene matches: 5. The V gene's germline CDR1 is GTSNPN and CDR2 SVGIG (reference sequence).

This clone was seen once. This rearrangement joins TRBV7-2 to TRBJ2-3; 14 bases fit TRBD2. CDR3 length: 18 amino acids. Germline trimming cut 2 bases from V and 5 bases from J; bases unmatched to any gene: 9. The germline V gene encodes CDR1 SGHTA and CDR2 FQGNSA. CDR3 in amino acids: CASSLRLAGGSGRDTQYF. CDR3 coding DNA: TGTGCCAGCAGCTTAAGACTAGCGGGGGGGTCGGGGAGAGATACGCAGTATTTT.